Given below is one T cell receptor beta chain in context. The data belong to a study of blood T cell repertoires in COVID-19. Study context: Acute and convalescent COVID-19 samples came from the United States, Italy and Spain.

Original methodology: It was from reference gene primer amplification that nucleated cell counts were estimated. Clones were sequenced by immunoSEQ multiplex PCR, and TCRdb holds only the in-frame ones, with some missing. That table supplies the V and J calls and clone size; D and trimming were determined from the DNA. This table has 300,000 to 450,000 clones, 81% appearing once. Germline V gene lookup returns CDR1 SGHVS and CDR2 FNYEAQ. The CDR3 extends over 14 amino acids. V gave up 2 bases and J gave up 5 bases, with 12 bases separating them. Sequencing was performed on peripheral blood. The TCR sequence derives from a human donor with acute or convalescent COVID-19. The donor label of this sample is uncertain. The chain combines TRBV7-6 with TRBJ2-5; D unclear. The CDR3 spells CASSLYFSVETQYF. In nucleotides, the CDR3 is TGTGCCAGCAGCTTATATTTTTCCGTTGAGACCCAGTACTTC.